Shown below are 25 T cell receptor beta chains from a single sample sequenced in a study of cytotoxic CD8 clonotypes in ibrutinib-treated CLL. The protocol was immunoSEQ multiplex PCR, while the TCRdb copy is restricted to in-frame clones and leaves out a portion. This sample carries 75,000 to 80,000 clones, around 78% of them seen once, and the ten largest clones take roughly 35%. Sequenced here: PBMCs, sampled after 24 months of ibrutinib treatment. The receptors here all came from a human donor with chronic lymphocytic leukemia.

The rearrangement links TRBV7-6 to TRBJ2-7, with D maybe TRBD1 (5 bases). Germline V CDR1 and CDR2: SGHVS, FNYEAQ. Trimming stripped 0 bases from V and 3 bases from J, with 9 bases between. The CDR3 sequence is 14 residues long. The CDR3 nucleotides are TGTGCCAGCAGCTTAGCCAGGGCCAACTACGAGCAGTACTTC. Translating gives CASSLARANYEQYF.

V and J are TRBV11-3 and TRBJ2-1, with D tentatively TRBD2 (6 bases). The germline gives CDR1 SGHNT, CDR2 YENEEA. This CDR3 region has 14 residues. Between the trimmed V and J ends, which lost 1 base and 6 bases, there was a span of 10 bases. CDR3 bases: TGTGCCAGCAGCTTAGCGGGAGTAGGCAATGAGCAGTTCTTC. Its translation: CASSLAGVGNEQFF.

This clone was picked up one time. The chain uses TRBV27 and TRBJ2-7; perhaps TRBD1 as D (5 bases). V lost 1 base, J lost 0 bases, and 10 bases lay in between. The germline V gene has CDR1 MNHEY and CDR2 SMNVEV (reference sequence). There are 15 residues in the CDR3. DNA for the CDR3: TGTGCCAGCAGTTTATTAGGGGTAAGCTCCTACGAGCAGTACTTC. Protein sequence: CASSLLGVSSYEQYF.

The DNA for the CDR3 is TGTGCCAGCAGTTTGGGGGGAGTAGGGTCCTACGAGCAGTACTTC. Encoded protein: CASSLGGVGSYEQYF. The chain has TRBV27 and TRBJ2-7, with D possibly matching TRBD2 (6 bases). Per germline, CDR1 MNHEY and CDR2 SMNVEV (reference sequence). The CDR3 spans 15 residues. The V end was cut by 3 bases, the J end by 1 base, with 13 bases between.

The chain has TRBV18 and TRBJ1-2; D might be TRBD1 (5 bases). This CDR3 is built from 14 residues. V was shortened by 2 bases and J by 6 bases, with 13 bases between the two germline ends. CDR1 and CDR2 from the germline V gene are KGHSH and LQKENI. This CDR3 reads CASSPATGTNGYTF. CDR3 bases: TGTGCCAGCTCACCAGCCACCGGGACGAATGGCTACACCTTC.

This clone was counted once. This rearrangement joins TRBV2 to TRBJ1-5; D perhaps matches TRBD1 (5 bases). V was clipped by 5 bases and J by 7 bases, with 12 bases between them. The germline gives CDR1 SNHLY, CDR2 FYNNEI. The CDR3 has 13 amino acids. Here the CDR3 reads CASSQGVGQPQHF. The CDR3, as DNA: TGTGCCAGCAGTCAGGGAGTAGGACAGCCCCAGCATTTT.

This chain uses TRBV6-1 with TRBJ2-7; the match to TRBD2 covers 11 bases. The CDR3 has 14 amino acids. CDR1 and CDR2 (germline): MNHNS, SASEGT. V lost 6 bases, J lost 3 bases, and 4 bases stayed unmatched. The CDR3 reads CASSATSGSYEQYF. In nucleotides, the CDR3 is TGTGCCAGCAGCGCCACTAGCGGGAGCTACGAGCAGTACTTC.

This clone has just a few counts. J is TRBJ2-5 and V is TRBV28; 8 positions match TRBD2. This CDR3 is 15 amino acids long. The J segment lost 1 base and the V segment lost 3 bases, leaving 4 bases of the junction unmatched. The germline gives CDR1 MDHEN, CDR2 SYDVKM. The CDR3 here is CASSFRLAGQETQYF. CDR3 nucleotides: TGTGCCAGCAGTTTTCGGCTAGCGGGCCAAGAGACCCAGTACTTC.

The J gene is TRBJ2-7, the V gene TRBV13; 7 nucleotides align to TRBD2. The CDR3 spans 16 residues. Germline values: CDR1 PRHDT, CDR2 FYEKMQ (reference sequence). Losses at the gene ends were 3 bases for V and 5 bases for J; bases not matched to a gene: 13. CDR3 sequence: CASSFRGGLDKDEQYF. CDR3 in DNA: TGTGCCAGCAGCTTTAGGGGTGGACTAGATAAAGACGAGCAGTACTTC.

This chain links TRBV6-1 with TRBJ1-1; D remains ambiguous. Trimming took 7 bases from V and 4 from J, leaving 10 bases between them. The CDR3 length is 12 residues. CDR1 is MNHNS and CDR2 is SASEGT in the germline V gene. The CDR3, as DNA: TGTGCCAGCACCATGGGCGTCACTGAAGCTTTCTTT. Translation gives CASTMGVTEAFF.

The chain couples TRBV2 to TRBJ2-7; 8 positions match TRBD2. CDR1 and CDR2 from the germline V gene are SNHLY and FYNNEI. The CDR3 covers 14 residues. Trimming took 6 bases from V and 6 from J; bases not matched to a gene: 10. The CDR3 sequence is CASRSGTRSGEQYF. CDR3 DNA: TGTGCCAGCAGGTCCGGGACTAGGTCGGGCGAGCAGTACTTC.

CDR3 sequence (DNA): TGTGCCAGCATTCGGGACACGAGCTCCTACAATGAGCAGTTCTTC. Its translation is CASIRDTSSYNEQFF. The chain employs TRBV2 and TRBJ2-1, with D maybe TRBD1 (6 bases). V gave up 7 bases and J gave up 0 bases, with 13 bases separating them. The CDR3 runs to 15 residues. The germline gives CDR1 SNHLY, CDR2 FYNNEI.

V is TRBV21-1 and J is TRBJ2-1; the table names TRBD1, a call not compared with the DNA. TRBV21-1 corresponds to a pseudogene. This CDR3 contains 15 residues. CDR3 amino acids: CASSTGQGGSPEQFF. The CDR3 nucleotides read TGTGCCAGCAGCACGGGACAGGGGGGGAGCCCTGAGCAGTTCTTC.

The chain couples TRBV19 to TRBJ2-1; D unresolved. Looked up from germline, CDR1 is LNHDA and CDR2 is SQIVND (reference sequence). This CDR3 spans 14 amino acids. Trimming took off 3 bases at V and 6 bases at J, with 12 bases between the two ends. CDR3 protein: CASSIRSPSNEQFF. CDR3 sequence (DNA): TGTGCCAGTAGTATTAGGTCCCCTTCCAATGAGCAGTTCTTC. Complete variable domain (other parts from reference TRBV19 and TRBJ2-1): DGGITQSPKYLFRKEGQNVTLSCEQNLNHDAMYWYRQDPGQGLRLIYYSQIVNDFQKGDIAEGYSVSREKKESFPLTVTSAQKNPTAFYLCASSIRSPSNEQFFGPGTRLTVL.

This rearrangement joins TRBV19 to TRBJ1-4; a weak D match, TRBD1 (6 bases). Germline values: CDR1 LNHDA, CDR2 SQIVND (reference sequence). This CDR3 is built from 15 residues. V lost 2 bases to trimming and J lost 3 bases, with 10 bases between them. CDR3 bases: TGTGCCAGTAGTATATTAGCAGGGGCTAATGAAAAACTGTTTTTT. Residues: CASSILAGANEKLFF.

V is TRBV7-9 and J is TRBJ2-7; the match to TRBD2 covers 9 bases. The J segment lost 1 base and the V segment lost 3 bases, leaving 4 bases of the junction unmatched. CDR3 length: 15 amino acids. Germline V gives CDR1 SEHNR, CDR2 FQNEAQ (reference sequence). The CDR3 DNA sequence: TGTGCCAGCAGCTTCCGACTAGCGGATTCCTACGAGCAGTACTTC. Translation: CASSFRLADSYEQYF.

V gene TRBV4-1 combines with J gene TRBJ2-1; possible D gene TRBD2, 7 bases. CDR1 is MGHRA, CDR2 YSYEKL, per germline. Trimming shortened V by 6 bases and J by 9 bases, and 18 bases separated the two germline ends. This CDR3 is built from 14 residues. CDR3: CASRKGEGLREQFF. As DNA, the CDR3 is TGCGCCAGCAGGAAGGGGGAGGGACTTCGTGAGCAGTTCTTC.

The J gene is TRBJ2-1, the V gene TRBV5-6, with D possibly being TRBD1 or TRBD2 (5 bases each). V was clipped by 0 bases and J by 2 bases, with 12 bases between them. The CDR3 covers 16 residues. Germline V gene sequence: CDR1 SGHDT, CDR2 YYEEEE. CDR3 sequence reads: CASSLGGVNPYNEQFF. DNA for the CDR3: TGTGCCAGCAGCTTGGGAGGGGTAAACCCCTACAATGAGCAGTTCTTC.

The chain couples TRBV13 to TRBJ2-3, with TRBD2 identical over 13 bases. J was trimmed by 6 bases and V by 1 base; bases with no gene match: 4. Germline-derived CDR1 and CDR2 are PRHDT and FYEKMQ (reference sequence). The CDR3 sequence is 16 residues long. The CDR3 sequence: CASSLDGTSGMDTQYF. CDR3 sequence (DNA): TGTGCCAGCAGCTTAGACGGGACTAGCGGGATGGATACGCAGTATTTT.

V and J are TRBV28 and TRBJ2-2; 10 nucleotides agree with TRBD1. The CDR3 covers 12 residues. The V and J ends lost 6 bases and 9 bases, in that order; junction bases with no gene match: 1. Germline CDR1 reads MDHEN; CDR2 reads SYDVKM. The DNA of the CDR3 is TGTGCCAGCAGGACAGGGGGCTGGGAGCTGTTTTTT. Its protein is CASRTGGWELFF. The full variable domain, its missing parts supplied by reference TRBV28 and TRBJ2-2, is DVKVTQSSRYLVKRTGEKVFLECVQDMDHENMFWYRQDPGLGLRLIYFSYDVKMKEKGDIPEGYSVSREKKERFSLILESASTNQTSMYLCASRTGGWELFFGEGSRLTVL.

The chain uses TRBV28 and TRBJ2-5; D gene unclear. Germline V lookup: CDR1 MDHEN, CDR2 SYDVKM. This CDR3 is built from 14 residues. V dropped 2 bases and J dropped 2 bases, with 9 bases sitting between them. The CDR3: CASSLVGRQETQYF. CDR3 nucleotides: TGTGCCAGCAGTTTAGTTGGCAGGCAAGAGACCCAGTACTTC.

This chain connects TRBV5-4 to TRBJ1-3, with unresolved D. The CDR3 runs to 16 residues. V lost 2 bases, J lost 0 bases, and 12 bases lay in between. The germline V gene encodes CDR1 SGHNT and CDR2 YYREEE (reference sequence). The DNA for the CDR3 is TGTGCCAGCAGCTTTGGCCCAATGGCCTCTGGAAACACCATATATTTT. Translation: CASSFGPMASGNTIYF.

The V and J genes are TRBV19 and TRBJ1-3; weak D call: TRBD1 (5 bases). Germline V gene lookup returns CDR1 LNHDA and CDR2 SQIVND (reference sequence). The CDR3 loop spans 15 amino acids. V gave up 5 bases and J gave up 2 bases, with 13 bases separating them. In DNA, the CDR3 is TGTGCCAGTAGTGGTATAGGGACCACTGGAAACACCATATATTTT. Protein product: CASSGIGTTGNTIYF.

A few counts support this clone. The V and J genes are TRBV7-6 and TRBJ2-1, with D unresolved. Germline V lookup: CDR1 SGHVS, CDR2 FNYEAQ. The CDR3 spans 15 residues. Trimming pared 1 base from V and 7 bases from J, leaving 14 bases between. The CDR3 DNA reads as TGTGCCAGCAGCTTAGGTACGCGGACGAGTAATGAGCAGTTCTTC. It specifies CASSLGTRTSNEQFF.

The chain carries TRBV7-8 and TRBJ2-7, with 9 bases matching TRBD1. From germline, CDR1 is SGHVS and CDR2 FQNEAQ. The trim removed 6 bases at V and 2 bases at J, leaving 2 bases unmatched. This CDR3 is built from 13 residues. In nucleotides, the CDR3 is TGTGCCAGCAGTCGGGACAGGGCCTACGAGCAGTACTTC. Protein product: CASSRDRAYEQYF.